Sequencing of this T cell receptor beta chain was carried out in a study of blood T cell repertoires in COVID-19. Participants reported their clinical history, and cohort assignment relied on those reports. The repertoire was sequenced with immunoSEQ multiplex PCR; TCRdb's copy has only in-frame clones and lacks some. The sample has roughly 150,000 clones; about 86% are singletons. The specimen was PBMCs or T cells enriched from blood (not recorded which). The TCR sequence derives from a man in his forties or fifties who had recovered from COVID-19.

The CDR3 sequence is CASSLGSPTYTF. CDR3 bases: TGCGCCAGCAGCTTGGGATCGCCTACCTACACCTTC. The chain carries TRBV5-1 and TRBJ1-2; D unresolved. Deletions cut 0 bases from V and 10 bases from J, with 10 bases between. The CDR3 runs to 12 residues. Germline CDR1 and CDR2: SGHRS and YFSETQ.